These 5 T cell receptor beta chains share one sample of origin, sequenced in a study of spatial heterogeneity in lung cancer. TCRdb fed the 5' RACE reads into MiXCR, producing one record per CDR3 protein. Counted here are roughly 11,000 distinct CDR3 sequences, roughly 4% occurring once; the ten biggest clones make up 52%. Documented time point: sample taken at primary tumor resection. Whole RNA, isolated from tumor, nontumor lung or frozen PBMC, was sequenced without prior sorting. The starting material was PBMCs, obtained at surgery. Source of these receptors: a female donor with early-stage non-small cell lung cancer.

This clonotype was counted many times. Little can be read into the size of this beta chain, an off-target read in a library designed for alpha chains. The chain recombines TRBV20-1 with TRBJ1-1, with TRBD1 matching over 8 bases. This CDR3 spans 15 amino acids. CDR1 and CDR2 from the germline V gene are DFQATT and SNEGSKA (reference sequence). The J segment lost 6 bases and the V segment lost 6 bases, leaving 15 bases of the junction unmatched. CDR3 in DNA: TGCAGTGCCCTCCCACGGACAGGGACATTTTCTGAAGCTTTCTTT. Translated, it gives CSALPRTGTFSEAFF.

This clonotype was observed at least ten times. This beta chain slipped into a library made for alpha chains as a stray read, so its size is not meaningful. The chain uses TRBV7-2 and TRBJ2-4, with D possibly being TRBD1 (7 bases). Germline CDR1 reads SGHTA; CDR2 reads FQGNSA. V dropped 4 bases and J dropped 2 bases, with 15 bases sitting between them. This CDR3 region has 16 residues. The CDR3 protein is CASSSSTGRPKNIQYF. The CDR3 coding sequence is TGTGCCAGCAGCTCCTCGACAGGGAGGCCCAAAAACATTCAGTACTTC. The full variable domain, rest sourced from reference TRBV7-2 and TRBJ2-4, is GAGVSQSPSNKVTEKGKDVELRCDPISGHTALYWYRQSLGQGLEFLIYFQGNSAPDKSGLPSDRFSAERTGGSVSTLTIQRTQQEDSAVYLCASSSSTGRPKNIQYFGAGTRLSVL.

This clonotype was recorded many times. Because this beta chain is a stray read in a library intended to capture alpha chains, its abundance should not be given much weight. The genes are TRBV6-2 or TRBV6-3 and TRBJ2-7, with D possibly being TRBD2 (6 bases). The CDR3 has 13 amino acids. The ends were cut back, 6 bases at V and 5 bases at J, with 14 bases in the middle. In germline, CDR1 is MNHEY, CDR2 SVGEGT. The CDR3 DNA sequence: TGTGCCAGCAGGGCTAGCGATCGGGACGAGCAGTACTTC. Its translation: CASRASDRDEQYF.

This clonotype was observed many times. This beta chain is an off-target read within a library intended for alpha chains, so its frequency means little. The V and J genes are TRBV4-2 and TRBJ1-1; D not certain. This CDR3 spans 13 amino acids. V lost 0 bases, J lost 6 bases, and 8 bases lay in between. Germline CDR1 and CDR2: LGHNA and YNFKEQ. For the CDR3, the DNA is TGTGCCAGCAGCCAAGATGTGGGTTCTGAAGCTTTCTTT. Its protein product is CASSQDVGSEAFF.

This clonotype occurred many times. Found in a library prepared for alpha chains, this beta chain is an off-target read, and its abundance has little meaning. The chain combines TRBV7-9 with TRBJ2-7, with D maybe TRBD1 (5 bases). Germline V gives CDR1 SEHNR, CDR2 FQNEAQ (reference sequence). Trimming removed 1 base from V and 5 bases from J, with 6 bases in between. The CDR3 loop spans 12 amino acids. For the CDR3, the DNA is TGTGCCAGCAGCTTAGGACAGAACGAGCAGTACTTC. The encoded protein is CASSLGQNEQYF.